One sample yielded the 8 T cell receptor beta chains listed below, sequenced in a study of shared clonotypes between healthy human individuals. The protocol was immunoSEQ multiplex PCR, while the TCRdb copy is restricted to in-frame clones and leaves out a portion. Among over 300,000 clones listed, around 86% were seen once. Sequenced input: memory CD8+ T cells sorted from blood. Subset reported: CD45RO+ cells pooled with CCR7-negative TemRA cells. The receptors here all came from a man between 18 and 29 years old in good health.

The chain joins TRBV6-1 to TRBJ1-1, with TRBD1 identical over 7 bases. The V gene end was trimmed by 4 bases and the J gene end by 1 base; junction bases not matched to a gene: 9. The CDR3 sequence is 16 residues long. Per the germline V gene, CDR1 is MNHNS and CDR2 is SASEGT. The CDR3 reads CASSVLGQTTNTEAFF. CDR3 sequence (DNA): TGTGCCAGCAGTGTGCTGGGACAGACCACGAACACTGAAGCTTTCTTT.

The rearrangement links TRBV9 to TRBJ2-5; 9 nucleotides line up with TRBD1. V gave up 4 bases and J gave up 5 bases; unmatched junction bases: 9. This CDR3 region has 15 residues. The germline gives CDR1 SGDLS, CDR2 YYNGEE. CDR3 residues: CASSQTGTGWETQYF. In nucleotides, the CDR3 is TGTGCCAGCAGCCAAACCGGGACAGGGTGGGAGACCCAGTACTTC.

V and J are TRBV6-1 and TRBJ1-1; no clear D. The germline CDR1 and CDR2 sequences are MNHNS and SASEGT. This CDR3 has 14 amino acids. V lost 5 bases, J lost 1 base, and 11 bases lay in between. Written as DNA, the CDR3 is TGTGCCAGCAGTTTCGCCGGGAGGAACACTGAAGCTTTCTTT. It codes for CASSFAGRNTEAFF.

V gene TRBV27 combines with J gene TRBJ1-4, with 9 bases that match TRBD1. The CDR3 length is 17 residues. The V gene end was trimmed by 1 base and the J gene end by 4 bases; junction bases not matched to a gene: 7. In germline, CDR1 is MNHEY, CDR2 SMNVEV (reference sequence). CDR3 nucleotide sequence: TGTGCCAGCAGTTTATGGGGAACAGGGGGCGTTAATGAAAAACTGTTTTTT. The encoded protein is CASSLWGTGGVNEKLFF.

The rearrangement joins TRBV25-1 to TRBJ1-1, with 7 bases aligning to TRBD1. This CDR3 spans 13 amino acids. Germline V gives CDR1 MGHDK, CDR2 SYGVNS. The ends lost 4 bases at V and 3 bases at J; junction bases unmatched: 2. CDR3 in amino acids: CASSVTGYTEAFF. The CDR3 nucleotides read TGTGCCAGCAGTGTGACAGGGTACACTGAAGCTTTCTTT.

In its sample, this clone was seen many times. The DNA of the CDR3 is TGCAGCGTTGCCCCGTCAGGGGTCACAGATACGCAGTATTTT. This encodes CSVAPSGVTDTQYF. J is TRBJ2-3 and V is TRBV29-1; the D gene is possibly TRBD1 (6 bases). The germline V gene has CDR1 SQVTM and CDR2 ANQGSEA. The CDR3 runs 14 residues. The V end was cut by 4 bases, the J end by 2 bases, with 13 bases between.

The V and J genes are TRBV4-3 and TRBJ2-7; D is ambiguous. CDR1 and CDR2 from the germline V gene are LGHNA and YSLEER. V lost 1 base, J lost 2 bases, and 9 bases lay in between. CDR3 length: 14 amino acids. The DNA of the CDR3 is TGCGCCAGCAGCCAAGCTGTCGGAGCCTACGAGCAGTACTTC. It translates to CASSQAVGAYEQYF.

This rearrangement joins TRBV7-9 to TRBJ2-2, with D possibly TRBD1 on 5 matching bases. This CDR3 spans 13 amino acids. Germline lookup yields CDR1 SEHNR and CDR2 FQNEAQ (reference sequence). V gave up 5 bases and J gave up 9 bases, with 13 bases separating them. This CDR3 is CASSHMDIRELFF. In DNA, the CDR3 is TGTGCCAGCAGCCATATGGACATTCGGGAGCTGTTTTTT.